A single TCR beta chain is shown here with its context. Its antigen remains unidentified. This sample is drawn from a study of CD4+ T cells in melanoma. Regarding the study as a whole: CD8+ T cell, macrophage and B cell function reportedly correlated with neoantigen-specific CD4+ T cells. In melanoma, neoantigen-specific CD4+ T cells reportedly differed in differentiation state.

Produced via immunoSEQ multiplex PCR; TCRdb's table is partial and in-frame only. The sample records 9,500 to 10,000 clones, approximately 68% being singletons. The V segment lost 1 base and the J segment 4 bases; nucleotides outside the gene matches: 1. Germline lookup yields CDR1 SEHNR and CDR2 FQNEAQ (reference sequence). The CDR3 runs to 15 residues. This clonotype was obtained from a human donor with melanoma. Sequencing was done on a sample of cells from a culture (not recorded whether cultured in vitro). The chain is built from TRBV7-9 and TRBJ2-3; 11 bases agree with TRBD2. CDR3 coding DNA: TGTGCCAGCAGCTTAGGACTAGCGGGGTCAGATACGCAGTATTTT. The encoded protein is CASSLGLAGSDTQYF.